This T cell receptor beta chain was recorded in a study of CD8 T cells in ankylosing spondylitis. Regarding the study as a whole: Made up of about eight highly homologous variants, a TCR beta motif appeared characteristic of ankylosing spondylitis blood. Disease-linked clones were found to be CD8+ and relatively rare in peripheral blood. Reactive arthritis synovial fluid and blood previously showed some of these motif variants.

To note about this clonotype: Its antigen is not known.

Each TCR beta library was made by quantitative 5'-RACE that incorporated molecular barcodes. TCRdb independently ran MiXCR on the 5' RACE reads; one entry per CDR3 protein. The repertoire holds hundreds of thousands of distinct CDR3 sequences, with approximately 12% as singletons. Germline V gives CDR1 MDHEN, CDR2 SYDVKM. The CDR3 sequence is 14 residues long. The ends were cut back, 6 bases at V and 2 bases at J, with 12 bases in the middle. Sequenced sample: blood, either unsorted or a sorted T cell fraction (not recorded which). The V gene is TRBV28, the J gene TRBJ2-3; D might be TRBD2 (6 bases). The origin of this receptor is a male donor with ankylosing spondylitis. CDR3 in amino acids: CASRSAGATDTQYF. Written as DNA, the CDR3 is TGTGCCAGCAGGTCAGCGGGCGCCACAGATACGCAGTATTTT.